These 28 T cell receptor beta chains share one sample of origin, sequenced in a study of cytomegalovirus exposure and HLA in healthy donors. Primers included in the PCR were 60 Vbeta and 13 Jbeta primers. The table came from immunoSEQ multiplex PCR; TCRdb's copy has only in-frame clones and leaves some out. Of about 120,000 clones in the sample, 60% to 80% were seen once. The sequencing input was PBMCs. The receptor set was obtained from a human donor in good health.

This clone was counted between two and nine times. This chain uses TRBV15 with TRBJ1-2, with D hard to call. The V gene lost 0 bases and the J gene lost 1 base, with 12 bases spanning the gap. The CDR3 is 16 amino acids. Germline values: CDR1 LNHNV, CDR2 YYDKDF (reference sequence). The CDR3 protein is CATSRDVRGINYGYTF. The CDR3 nucleotides are TGTGCCACCAGCAGAGATGTTCGGGGTATTAACTATGGCTACACCTTC.

This chain uses TRBV27 with TRBJ2-7, with TRBD2 matching over 10 bases. The ends lost 4 bases at V and 3 bases at J; junction bases unmatched: 3. Germline CDR1 MNHEY, CDR2 SMNVEV (reference sequence). This CDR3 contains 14 residues. CDR3 in amino acids: CASSSGTSVYEQYF. The CDR3 nucleotides read TGTGCCAGCAGTTCCGGGACTAGCGTCTACGAGCAGTACTTC.

This chain joins TRBV27 and TRBJ2-2; TRBD2 matches 9 bases. The CDR3 sequence is 14 residues long. V trimming: 5 bases; J trimming: 8 bases; junction bases outside the gene matches: 6. The germline gives CDR1 MNHEY, CDR2 SMNVEV (reference sequence). This CDR3 reads CASSILAGEGELFF. CDR3 nucleotides: TGTGCCAGCAGTATATTAGCGGGGGAGGGGGAGCTGTTTTTT.

This rearrangement joins TRBV15 to TRBJ2-3, with D perhaps TRBD2 (5 bases). Looked up from germline, CDR1 is LNHNV and CDR2 is YYDKDF (reference sequence). The V gene lost 5 bases and the J gene lost 6 bases, with 18 bases spanning the gap. This CDR3 comprises 15 residues. This CDR3 is CATSRRLSASDTQYF. The CDR3 nucleotides read TGTGCCACCAGCCGACGACTCTCGGCTAGCGATACGCAGTATTTT.

This CDR3 is CAVGGGTRGYTF. As DNA, the CDR3 is TGTGCCGTAGGGGGGGGGACTCGGGGCTACACCTTC. This rearrangement joins TRBV5-4 to TRBJ1-2, with D possibly being TRBD1 (6 bases). Germline assignment: CDR1 SGHNT and CDR2 YYREEE (reference sequence). Trimming cost V 10 bases and J 8 bases, with 18 bases left between them. The CDR3 spans 12 residues.

The table lists this clone with a few counts. The V call is TRBV6-1, the J call TRBJ2-3; 8 bases are shared with TRBD2. Germline V gene data show CDR1 as MNHNS and CDR2 as SASEGT. The ends lost 5 bases at V and 6 bases at J; junction bases unmatched: 7. The CDR3 consists of 14 residues. The DNA for the CDR3 is TGTGCCAGCAGTCCGCGGGGGGAGATTGATACGCAGTATTTT. Its translation is CASSPRGEIDTQYF.

This clone was recorded a few times. The gene calls are TRBV30 and TRBJ1-5; D might be TRBD1 (5 bases). V dropped 2 bases and J dropped 2 bases, with 13 bases sitting between them. The length of the CDR3 is 15 residues. Germline V gene lookup returns CDR1 GTSNPN and CDR2 SVGIG (reference sequence). Here the CDR3 reads CAWSIRGRGNQPQHF. Here the CDR3 DNA reads TGTGCCTGGAGTATAAGGGGCCGTGGCAATCAGCCCCAGCATTTT.

The chain joins TRBV6-4 to TRBJ2-7, with 7 bases that match TRBD2. In germline, CDR1 is MRHNA, CDR2 SNTAGT. Losses at the gene ends were 4 bases for V and 4 bases for J; bases not matched to a gene: 4. CDR3 size: 13 residues. The CDR3 is CASSGGSLYEQYF. In DNA, the CDR3 is TGTGCCAGCAGTGGCGGGAGTCTGTACGAGCAGTACTTC.

This chain connects TRBV27 to TRBJ2-6; 8 bases are shared with TRBD1. Germline CDR1 MNHEY, CDR2 SMNVEV (reference sequence). Trimming cost V 7 bases and J 0 bases; bases outside gene matches: 14. The CDR3 totals 19 residues. CDR3: CASTSLSGTGHSGANVLTF. The CDR3 bases are TGTGCCAGCACCTCTCTGTCCGGGACAGGTCACTCTGGGGCCAACGTCCTGACTTTC.

The chain carries TRBV6-1 and TRBJ2-3; 9 nucleotides line up with TRBD2. Germline V gives CDR1 MNHNS, CDR2 SASEGT. After removal of 11 bases from V and 5 bases from J, the junction contained 11 bases not matched to a gene. This CDR3 has 14 residues. The CDR3 coding sequence is TGTGCCGGGAGTGCTAGCGGGAAGGGAGATACGCAGTATTTT. Protein product: CAGSASGKGDTQYF.

This clone was picked up a small number of times. The chain recombines TRBV5-6 with TRBJ2-7; possible D gene TRBD2, 5 bases. Deletions cut 1 base from V and 0 bases from J, with 14 bases between. Germline assignment: CDR1 SGHDT and CDR2 YYEEEE. The CDR3 extends over 16 amino acids. CDR3 sequence: CASSLPAGGVSYEQYF. CDR3 coding DNA: TGTGCCAGCAGCTTGCCGGCGGGCGGCGTCTCCTACGAGCAGTACTTC.

V usage is TRBV15 and J usage is TRBJ1-4, with D unresolved. Germline V lookup: CDR1 LNHNV, CDR2 YYDKDF (reference sequence). The CDR3 sequence is 17 residues long. V lost 1 base and J 0 bases, leaving 12 bases between the germline ends. This CDR3 is CATSRGLALATNEKLFF. CDR3 sequence (DNA): TGTGCCACCAGCAGAGGTCTGGCCCTCGCAACTAATGAAAAACTGTTTTTT.

This clone was seen only a few times. The gene calls are TRBV6-5 and TRBJ1-1, with no clear D. There are 15 residues in the CDR3. Germline CDR1 and CDR2: MNHEY and SVGAGI. V was shortened by 7 bases and J by 1 base, with 16 bases between the two germline ends. The CDR3 here is CASIAGDMGNTEAFF. The CDR3 nucleotides read TGTGCCAGCATCGCGGGAGATATGGGGAACACTGAAGCTTTCTTT.

The chain couples TRBV29-1 to TRBJ2-3, with D maybe TRBD2 (6 bases). Trimming shortened V by 5 bases and J by 5 bases, and 14 bases separated the two germline ends. The germline V gene encodes CDR1 SQVTM and CDR2 ANQGSEA. The CDR3 has 13 amino acids. CDR3 region: CSVYAGRGDTQYF. The CDR3 DNA reads TGCAGCGTTTATGCGGGGCGGGGAGATACGCAGTATTTT.

The sample holds a few counts of this clone. The chain employs TRBV28 and TRBJ1-1; D call uncertain. CDR1 is MDHEN, CDR2 SYDVKM, per germline. This CDR3 region has 14 residues. V dropped 8 bases and J dropped 0 bases, with 13 bases sitting between them. The CDR3 is CASSLFQVNTEAFF. DNA for the CDR3: TGTGCCAGCTCCCTGTTTCAGGTGAACACTGAAGCTTTCTTT. Full variable domain (outside the CDR3, taken from reference TRBV28 and TRBJ1-1): DVKVTQSSRYLVKRTGEKVFLECVQDMDHENMFWYRQDPGLGLRLIYFSYDVKMKEKGDIPEGYSVSREKKERFSLILESASTNQTSMYLCASSLFQVNTEAFFGQGTRLTVV.

The rearrangement uses TRBV9 and TRBJ2-3; no reliable D call. This CDR3 has 16 residues. Trimming took 2 bases from V and 1 from J, leaving 14 bases between them. Germline CDR1 SGDLS, CDR2 YYNGEE. The CDR3 protein is CASSVADWSGTDTQYF. As DNA, the CDR3 is TGTGCCAGCAGCGTGGCAGATTGGTCTGGCACAGATACGCAGTATTTT.

The chain has TRBV6-5 and TRBJ2-2; maybe TRBD1 (7 bases). The CDR3 has 15 residues. Germline V gene sequence: CDR1 MNHEY, CDR2 SVGAGI. Trimming left V 0 bases short and J 6 bases short, with 11 bases between. CDR3 amino acids: CASSYSVRGAGELFF. CDR3 bases: TGTGCCAGCAGTTACTCGGTCAGGGGGGCCGGGGAGCTGTTTTTT.

CDR3 amino acids: CAWTSGSTSRTDTQYF. CDR3 nucleotides: TGTGCCTGGACTAGCGGGAGCACTAGTCGCACAGATACGCAGTATTTT. V usage is TRBV30 and J usage is TRBJ2-3; 10 bases fit TRBD2. V shed 4 bases and J 1 base; nucleotides not matched to a gene: 8. Germline V gene sequence: CDR1 GTSNPN, CDR2 SVGIG (reference sequence). The CDR3 consists of 16 residues.

The chain recombines TRBV7-8 with TRBJ2-3; D is possibly TRBD2 (5 bases). CDR3 length: 17 residues. The V gene lost 5 bases and the J gene lost 1 base, with 19 bases spanning the gap. The V gene's germline CDR1 is SGHVS and CDR2 FQNEAQ. This CDR3 is CASSPPSRQLGTDTQYF. The CDR3 bases are TGTGCCAGCAGCCCCCCTAGCAGGCAGCTTGGCACAGATACGCAGTATTTT.

This clone has only one observation. The chain links TRBV6-5 to TRBJ1-5; D remains unclear. The CDR3 length is 13 residues. Germline CDR1 and CDR2: MNHEY and SVGAGI. The ends were cut back, 2 bases at V and 4 bases at J, with 6 bases in the middle. The CDR3 DNA reads TGTGCCAGCAGTTACGCCGGGAATCAGCCCCAGCATTTT. It codes for CASSYAGNQPQHF.

The gene calls are TRBV6-6 and TRBJ2-2; unclear D gene. The length of the CDR3 is 13 residues. The germline gives CDR1 MNHNY, CDR2 SVGAGI (reference sequence). V gave up 2 bases and J gave up 9 bases, with 10 bases separating them. CDR3 residues: CASSYRSARELFF. DNA for the CDR3: TGTGCCAGCAGTTACCGGTCCGCCCGGGAGCTGTTTTTT.

This chain connects TRBV10-3 to TRBJ2-2; 7 bases are shared with TRBD2. The CDR3 length is 15 residues. Per the germline V gene, CDR1 is ENHRY and CDR2 is SYGVKD. With V trimmed by 2 bases and J by 0 bases, 0 bases remained unmatched. CDR3 in DNA: TGTGCCATCAGTGAGACTAGCGCGAACACCGGGGAGCTGTTTTTT. Encoded protein: CAISETSANTGELFF.

V is TRBV6-5 and J is TRBJ2-5; 7 bases align to TRBD1. The J segment lost 5 bases and the V segment lost 4 bases, leaving 4 bases of the junction unmatched. The CDR3 runs 13 residues. Germline loops: CDR1 MNHEY, CDR2 SVGAGI. CDR3 loop: CASSSTGWETQYF. CDR3 nucleotide sequence: TGTGCCAGCAGTTCGACAGGGTGGGAGACCCAGTACTTC.

In its sample, this clone was seen a few times. The chain uses TRBV5-1 and TRBJ1-1; D is possibly TRBD1 (5 bases). The CDR3 consists of 16 residues. Germline V gene data show CDR1 as SGHRS and CDR2 as YFSETQ. Trimming cost V 2 bases and J 0 bases, with 14 bases left between them. DNA of the CDR3: TGCGCCAGCAGCTTCGGACACGAGACGATGAACACTGAAGCTTTCTTT. This sequence encodes CASSFGHETMNTEAFF.

Only a few counts were recorded for this clone. This chain joins TRBV29-1 and TRBJ1-1; D is unresolved. Germline V gives CDR1 SQVTM, CDR2 ANQGSEA. The CDR3 has 10 amino acids. V shed 6 bases and J shed 11 bases, with 13 bases lying between them. In DNA form, the CDR3 reads TGCAGCGTGAAGAGGGCGTCGGCTTTCTTT. Its protein product is CSVKRASAFF. The full variable domain, rest sourced from reference TRBV29-1 and TRBJ1-1, is SAVISQKPSRDICQRGTSLTIQCQVDSQVTMMFWYRQQPGQSLTLIATANQGSEATYESGFVIDKFPISRPNLTFSTLTVSNMSPEDSSIYLCSVKRASAFFGQGTRLTVV.

The chain has TRBV7-2 and TRBJ2-2; the D is unclear. In germline, CDR1 is SGHTA, CDR2 FQGNSA. V gave up 1 base and J gave up 6 bases, with 9 bases separating them. This CDR3 region has 14 residues. The CDR3 here is CASSLGLEAGELFF. CDR3 coding DNA: TGTGCCAGCAGCTTAGGACTCGAAGCCGGGGAGCTGTTTTTT. Based on the CDR3 plus reference TRBV7-2 and TRBJ2-2, the full variable domain is GAGVSQSPSNKVTEKGKDVELRCDPISGHTALYWYRQSLGQGLEFLIYFQGNSAPDKSGLPSDRFSAERTGGSVSTLTIQRTQQEDSAVYLCASSLGLEAGELFFGEGSRLTVL.

This chain links TRBV29-1 with TRBJ1-2, with D unclear. Germline V CDR1 and CDR2: SQVTM, ANQGSEA. The CDR3 runs to 11 residues. Between the trimmed V and J ends, which lost 7 bases and 7 bases, there was a span of 13 bases. CDR3 in amino acids: CSATGLFGYTF. Written as DNA, the CDR3 is TGCAGCGCGACCGGGTTGTTTGGCTACACCTTC.

The rearrangement uses TRBV7-2 and TRBJ1-1; TRBD1 is a possible D gene (6 bases). The CDR3 runs to 12 residues. The germline V and J ends were trimmed by 5 bases and 11 bases, with 15 bases remaining between them. Germline CDR1 SGHTA, CDR2 FQGNSA. The CDR3 DNA reads as TGTGCCAGCAGCCACGGAACAGGGTCGGCTTTCTTT. This translates into CASSHGTGSAFF.